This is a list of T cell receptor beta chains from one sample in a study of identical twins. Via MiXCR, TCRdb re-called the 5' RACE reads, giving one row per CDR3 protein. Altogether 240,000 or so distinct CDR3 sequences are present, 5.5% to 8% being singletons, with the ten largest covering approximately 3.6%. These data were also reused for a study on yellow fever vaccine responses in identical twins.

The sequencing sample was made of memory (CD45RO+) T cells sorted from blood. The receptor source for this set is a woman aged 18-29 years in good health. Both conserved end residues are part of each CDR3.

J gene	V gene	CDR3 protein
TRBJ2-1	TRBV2	CASSGGLAGENEQFF
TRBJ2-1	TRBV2	CASRPGIGGGPSYNEQFF
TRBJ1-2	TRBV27	CASSLGLQGAGGYTF
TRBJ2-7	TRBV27	CASSSPRGSSYEQYF
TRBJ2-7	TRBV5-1	CASSLGGLSSYEQYF
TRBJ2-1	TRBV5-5	CASSMGHKNNEQFF
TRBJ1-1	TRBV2	CAINTLGGNTEAFF
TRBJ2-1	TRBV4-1	CASSQFAGATYNEQFF
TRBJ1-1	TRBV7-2	CASSLRTENTEAFF
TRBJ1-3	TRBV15	CATSRARDGFAGNTIYF
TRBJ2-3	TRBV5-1	CASSLALAVDTQYF
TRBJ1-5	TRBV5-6	CASSFRIREPQHF
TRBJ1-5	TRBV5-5	CASSQQGTHNQPQHF
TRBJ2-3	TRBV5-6	CASSLARGQGSTDTQYF
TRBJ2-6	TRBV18	CASSPSGSGANVLTF
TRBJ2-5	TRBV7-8	CASSLGRAGTLQETQYF
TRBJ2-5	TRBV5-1	CASKVVGTSQETQYF
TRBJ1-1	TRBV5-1	CASSRPPEDTEAFF
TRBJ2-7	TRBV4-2	CASSRDRAYEQYF
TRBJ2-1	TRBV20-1	CSARDFMAGLGNEQFF
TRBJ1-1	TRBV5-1	CASSLVRANTEAFF
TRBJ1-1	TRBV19	CASSIGANTEAFF
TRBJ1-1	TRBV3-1	CASSQEVSLEVNTEAFF
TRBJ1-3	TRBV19	CASRSGLPGNTIYF
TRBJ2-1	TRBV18	CASSDGLGGNNEQFF
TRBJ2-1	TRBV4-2	CASSQDRSYEQFF
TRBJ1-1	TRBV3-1	CASSQRDRGLSEAFF
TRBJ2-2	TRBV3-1	CASRDRGRGGELFF
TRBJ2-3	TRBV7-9	CASSSRESTDTQYF
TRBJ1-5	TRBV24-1	CATRKKQGGGNQPQHF
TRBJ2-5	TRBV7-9	CASSRAQETQYF
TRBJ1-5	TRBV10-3	CATSSPLTGDNQPQHF
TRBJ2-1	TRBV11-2	CASSLSSRDEQFF
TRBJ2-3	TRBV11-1	CASSFWSPLASRTDTQYF
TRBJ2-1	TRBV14	CASSQIRGNEQFF
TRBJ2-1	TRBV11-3	CASSLDLTDNEQFF
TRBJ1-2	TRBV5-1	CASSLDTAGYGYTF
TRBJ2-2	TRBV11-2	CASSVGLVTATGELFF
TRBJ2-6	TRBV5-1	CASSPGQSSGANVLTF
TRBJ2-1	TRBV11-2	CASSPGLAGFQYNEQFF
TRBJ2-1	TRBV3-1	CASSPIAGGNNEQFF
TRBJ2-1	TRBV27	CASSLRSPRNNEQFF
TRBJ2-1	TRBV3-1	CASSQGRGLNEQFF
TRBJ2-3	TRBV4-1	CASSQGPLAGGEKDTQYF
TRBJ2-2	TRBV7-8	CASSLVGAGNTGELFF
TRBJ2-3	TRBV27	CASSPWQADTQYF
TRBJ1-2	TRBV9	CASTPRGELDYGYTF